What follows are 8 T cell receptor beta chains derived from one specimen sequenced in a study of blood T cells in healthy people across ages. Then a second PCR, running roughly 7 to 11 cycles, was carried out with a sample-barcoded 5' primer and a J-beta primer mix. TCRdb redid the calling of the 5' RACE reads with MiXCR, one entry per CDR3 protein. The sample lists about 680,000 distinct CDR3 sequences, about 52% occurring once. The sequenced material came from blood. The receptor set was obtained from a woman in her sixties or seventies in good health.

J is TRBJ2-4 and V is TRBV14; D is possibly TRBD2 (5 bases). The J call may be incorrect, as the DNA end agrees better with TRBJ2-5. CDR1 is SGHDN, CDR2 FVKESK, per germline. The CDR3 runs to 15 residues. As DNA, the CDR3 is TGTGCCAGCAGCCAGCCCAGCGGTTTCCAAGAGACCCAGTACTTC. Translating gives CASSQPSGFQETQYF.

The V and J genes are TRBV11-2 and TRBJ2-7; 8 bases agree with TRBD2. The CDR3 has 17 residues. Germline V lookup: CDR1 SGHAT, CDR2 FQNNGV. J lost 5 bases, V lost 1 base, and 13 bases had no gene match. Written as DNA, the CDR3 is TGTGCCAGCAGCTTAGGGTCGGGGGAGCGGGAGTCACACGAGCAGTACTTC. It specifies CASSLGSGERESHEQYF.

The rearrangement joins TRBV20-1 to TRBJ2-7, with D perhaps TRBD1 (6 bases). Germline CDR1 is DFQATT and CDR2 is SNEGSKA (reference sequence). This CDR3 spans 14 amino acids. V was shortened by 2 bases and J by 1 base, with 12 bases between the two germline ends. The CDR3: CSARPGALSYEQYF. Written as DNA, the CDR3 is TGCAGTGCTAGACCAGGGGCCTTATCCTACGAGCAGTACTTC.

This clonotype was observed a handful of times. V gene TRBV7-3 combines with J gene TRBJ2-1; no definite D call. From germline, CDR1 is SGHTA and CDR2 FQGTGA. V lost 6 bases to trimming and J lost 2 bases, with 8 bases between them. The CDR3 totals 13 residues. CDR3: CASSPNTYNEQFF. The CDR3 nucleotides are TGTGCCAGCAGTCCCAACACCTACAATGAGCAGTTCTTC.

This clonotype came up a few times. J is TRBJ2-1 and V is TRBV12-3 or TRBV12-4; TRBD2 matches at 13 bases. CDR3 length: 18 amino acids. The V segment lost 3 bases and the J segment 8 bases; nucleotides outside the gene matches: 13. The CDR3 nucleotides read TGTGCCAGCAGTTTGGGCCCCTCAACTAGCGGGAGGGGCCATGAGCAGTTCTTC. Its protein product is CASSLGPSTSGRGHEQFF.

This clonotype was counted once. The chain links TRBV3-1 to TRBJ2-7; D remains unclear. V dropped 4 bases and J dropped 1 base, with 23 bases sitting between them. The germline CDR1 and CDR2 sequences are LGHDT and YNNKEL (reference sequence). The CDR3 runs to 18 residues. CDR3 residues: CASSPQANPGVISYEQYF. CDR3 nucleotides: TGTGCCAGCAGCCCGCAGGCGAATCCGGGCGTGATTTCCTACGAGCAGTACTTC.

This clonotype was found a few times. This chain links TRBV5-1 with TRBJ2-1; 7 nucleotides agree with TRBD1. With V trimmed by 4 bases and J by 5 bases, 9 bases remained unmatched. Germline assignment: CDR1 SGHRS and CDR2 YFSETQ. This CDR3 is 15 amino acids long. The CDR3 DNA reads TGCGCCAGCAGCACGGGACAGAGCTCGAACAATGAGCAGTTCTTC. This codes for CASSTGQSSNNEQFF.

This chain uses TRBV12-3 or TRBV12-4 with TRBJ2-7; 9 bases align to TRBD1. The CDR3 covers 15 residues. The trim removed 4 bases at V and 0 bases at J, leaving 4 bases unmatched. The CDR3 bases are TGTGCCAGCAGTTCAACGACAGGGGGCTCCTACGAGCAGTACTTC. It yields the protein CASSSTTGGSYEQYF.